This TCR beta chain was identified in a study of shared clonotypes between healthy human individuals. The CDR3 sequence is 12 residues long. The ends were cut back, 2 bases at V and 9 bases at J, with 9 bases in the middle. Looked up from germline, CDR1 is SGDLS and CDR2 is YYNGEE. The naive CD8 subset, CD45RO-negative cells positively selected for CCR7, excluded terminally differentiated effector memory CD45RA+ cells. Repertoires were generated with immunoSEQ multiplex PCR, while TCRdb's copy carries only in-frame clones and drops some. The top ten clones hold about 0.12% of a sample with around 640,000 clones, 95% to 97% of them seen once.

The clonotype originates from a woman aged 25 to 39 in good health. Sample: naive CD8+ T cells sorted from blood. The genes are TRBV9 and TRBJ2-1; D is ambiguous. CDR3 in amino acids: CASSVTAGEQFF. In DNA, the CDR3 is TGTGCCAGCAGCGTTACAGCTGGTGAGCAGTTCTTC.